A selection of T cell receptor beta chains follows, all from one sample in a study of blood T cell repertoires in COVID-19. TCRdb's copy holds only in-frame clones and misses some; the assay was immunoSEQ multiplex PCR. The sample holds about 120,000 clones, about 92% seen once. The sample consisted of peripheral blood. Receptor source: a man in his fifties with active COVID-19. Both conserved end residues are part of each CDR3. Each record gives: V gene, D gene, clone size, J gene, CDR3 DNA, CDR3 protein. D genes are given only for firm matches. Where a row states a size, it is once, few, many or the class of an expanded clone; other rows omit it.

TRBV5-1	NA	NA	TRBJ2-2	TGCGCCAGCAGCTTGGTAGTAACCACCGGGGAGCTGTTTTTT	CASSLVVTTGELFF
TRBV6-1	TRBD1	NA	TRBJ1-5	TGTGCCAGCAGTGAAGCAAGACAGGGAGGTCAGCCCCAGCATTTT	CASSEARQGGQPQHF
TRBV5-6	TRBD1	NA	TRBJ2-3	TGTGCCAGCAGCTTGGCCGGGACAGGCTACACAGATACGCAGTATTTT	CASSLAGTGYTDTQYF
TRBV6-5	TRBD2	once	TRBJ2-1	TGTGCCAGCAGAACTAGCGGGGGGCCGAACAATGAGCAGTTCTTC	CASRTSGGPNNEQFF
TRBV7-7	TRBD1	NA	TRBJ2-2	TGTGCCAGCAGCAACGGACAGGGAAGGACCGGGGAGCTGTTTTTT	CASSNGQGRTGELFF
TRBV11-2	TRBD2	NA	TRBJ2-1	TGTGCCAGCAGCTTCCACCGACTAGCGGACTCCTACAATGAGCAGTTCTTC	CASSFHRLADSYNEQFF
TRBV11-3	TRBD2	NA	TRBJ2-3	TGTGCCAGCAGCCCCGCGGCTAGCGGAGATACGCAGTATTTT	CASSPAASGDTQYF
TRBV6-5	TRBD1	NA	TRBJ2-7	TGTGCCAGCAGTTACTCGGGACAGGGGATGTATGAGCAGTACTTC	CASSYSGQGMYEQYF
TRBV18	TRBD2	NA	TRBJ2-1	TGTGCCAGCTCACCGGGACTAGCGGGAGTCTCCTACAATGAGCAGTTCTTC	CASSPGLAGVSYNEQFF
TRBV7-3	NA	NA	TRBJ1-1	TGTGCCAGCAGCAGTCCGGGACTTAGGAAAGCTTTCTTT	CASSSPGLRKAFF
TRBV7-3	TRBD1	NA	TRBJ2-6	TGTGCCAGCAGCTTAAGCGACAGGGGACCCAACGTCCTGACTTTC	CASSLSDRGPNVLTF
TRBV6-1	TRBD2	NA	TRBJ2-1	TGTGCCAGCAGTGAAGACCCGGGACTAGCGGGATTTTCCTACAATGAGCAGTTCTTC	CASSEDPGLAGFSYNEQFF
TRBV19	TRBD2	once	TRBJ2-5	TGTGCCAGTAGTATTGGACTAGCGGGGGGGCAGGAGACCCAGTACTTC	CASSIGLAGGQETQYF
TRBV2	TRBD1	few	TRBJ1-5	TGTGCCAGCAACAGGGGTGGCAATCAGCCCCAGCATTTT	CASNRGGNQPQHF
TRBV3-1/TRBV3-2	NA	NA	TRBJ2-1	TGTGCCAGCAGACCCAGCGGTAGCTCCTACAATGAGCAGTTCTTC	CASRPSGSSYNEQFF
TRBV12-3/TRBV12-4	NA	NA	TRBJ2-2	TGTGCCAGCAGTTTCACGGGCGGGGAGCTGTTTTTT	CASSFTGGELFF
TRBV2	NA	NA	TRBJ2-2	TGTGCCAGCATTCGAACTCCCGATGGTACCGGGGAGCTGTTTTTT	CASIRTPDGTGELFF
TRBV30	NA	once	TRBJ2-6	TGTGCCTGGAGTGTAAGGGCAGGGGTTGGGGCCAACGTCCTGACTTTC	CAWSVRAGVGANVLTF
TRBV27	TRBD1	NA	TRBJ1-1	TGTGCCAGCGCCCGTCTGGCGACAGGGGGCGCGGCCCTTCGGACTGAAGCTTTCTTT	CASARLATGGAALRTEAFF
TRBV6-6	NA	NA	TRBJ1-2	TGTGCCACTCGTAGAGGGAGCACGGAAGGCTACACCTTC	CATRRGSTEGYTF
TRBV5-1	TRBD2	NA	TRBJ2-5	TGCGCCAGCAGCTTGAATCCTAGCGGGGGGGCCTTTGAGACCCAGTACTTC	CASSLNPSGGAFETQYF
TRBV7-3	TRBD2	NA	TRBJ2-2	TGTGCCAGCAGCTTAAGCGGGGGAGGCACCGGGGAGCTGTTTTTT	CASSLSGGGTGELFF
TRBV28	NA	NA	TRBJ1-4	TGTGCCAGCAGTTTAGGGCAGGGGATAACTAATGAAAAACTGTTTTTT	CASSLGQGITNEKLFF
TRBV6-5	NA	NA	TRBJ1-6	TGTGCCAGCTCAGGAACAGGGAGTTCACCCCTCCACTTT	CASSGTGSSPLHF
TRBV5-1	TRBD1	NA	TRBJ1-2	TGCGCCAGCAGCTCCGACAGGGGGAGTACCTATGGCTACACCTTC	CASSSDRGSTYGYTF
TRBV24-1	NA	NA	TRBJ1-5	TGTGCCACCAGTGATCGGGCCTCGGGAAATCAGCCCCAGCATTTT	CATSDRASGNQPQHF
TRBV6-1	NA	NA	TRBJ1-4	TGTGCCAGCAGTGACGGGGGCCGCGGGAGAGGGAAACTGTTTTTT	CASSDGGRGRGKLFF
TRBV7-9	TRBD2	NA	TRBJ2-1	TGTGCCAGCAGCTTAGGGTGGGCGGGGGGATACAATGAGCAGTTCTTC	CASSLGWAGGYNEQFF
TRBV5-4	NA	NA	TRBJ1-2	TGTGCCAGCAGCTTGGATTTCAGGGCGGGGGATGGCTACACCTTC	CASSLDFRAGDGYTF
TRBV9	NA	few	TRBJ1-2	TGTGCCAGCAGCGTATCGGGTGCCCATGGCTACACCTTC	CASSVSGAHGYTF
TRBV30	NA	NA	TRBJ1-5	TGTGCCTGGAGTGTACAGGCCTCTAATCAGCCCCAGCATTTT	CAWSVQASNQPQHF
TRBV3-1/TRBV3-2	NA	NA	TRBJ1-5	TGTGCCAGCAGCCACGGGAATCAGCCCCAGCATTTT	CASSHGNQPQHF
TRBV4-2	TRBD2	NA	TRBJ2-1	TGTGCCAGCAGCCAAGATGAGGCTAGCGGGTACAATGAGCAGTTCTTC	CASSQDEASGYNEQFF
TRBV24-1	NA	NA	TRBJ2-1	TGTGCCACCAGTGGGTTTAGCGGTTCCTACAATGAGCAGTTCTTC	CATSGFSGSYNEQFF
TRBV4-1	TRBD2	NA	TRBJ2-5	TGCGCCAGCAGCCGTCAGTTCCTAGCGGGAGGATTCCAAGAGACCCAGTACTTC	CASSRQFLAGGFQETQYF
TRBV27	NA	NA	TRBJ2-3	TGTGCCAGCATCTCTCCTAGCACAGATACGCAGTATTTT	CASISPSTDTQYF
TRBV7-9	TRBD1	NA	TRBJ1-1	TGTGCCAGCAGTCAGGGGGATAGGTACACTGAAGCTTTCTTT	CASSQGDRYTEAFF
TRBV11-2	TRBD2	NA	TRBJ2-1	TGTGCCAGCAGATCTCTAGCGGGAAGTAACTTGGATGAGCAGTTCTTC	CASRSLAGSNLDEQFF
TRBV5-4	NA	NA	TRBJ2-1	TGTGCCAGCAGTAGGGGGAGCTCCTACAATGAGCAGTTCTTC	CASSRGSSYNEQFF
TRBV19	NA	NA	TRBJ1-2	TGTGCCAGTAGAAAGAGTCGAAGCGCTAACTATGGCTACACCTTC	CASRKSRSANYGYTF
TRBV7-2	NA	NA	TRBJ2-1	TGTGCCAGCAGCTTATATCCCGATTGGGGGGGCGGCTTATACAATGAGCAGTTCTTC	CASSLYPDWGGGLYNEQFF
TRBV27	NA	once	TRBJ1-2	TGTGCCAGCAGGACAGTTAACTATGGCTACACCTTC	CASRTVNYGYTF
TRBV11-2	NA	NA	TRBJ2-1	TGTGCCAGCAGCCTAATAGTGCCCGAGCAGTTCTTC	CASSLIVPEQFF
TRBV7-9	NA	once	TRBJ1-1	TGTGCCACCTTAGATGGACAGTTTGGTGAAGCTTTCTTT	CATLDGQFGEAFF
TRBV5-1	TRBD1	NA	TRBJ2-2	TGCGCCAGCAACTCCGGGACAGTCACCGGGGAGCTGTTTTTT	CASNSGTVTGELFF
TRBV2	TRBD2	NA	TRBJ2-7	TGTGCCAGCAGGGGGACTAGCGGGGGGTCTCTGTACGAGCAGTACTTC	CASRGTSGGSLYEQYF
TRBV5-4	TRBD2	NA	TRBJ2-1	TGTGCCAGCAGCGGGGGACTAGCCGGAAATGAGCAGTTCTTC	CASSGGLAGNEQFF
TRBV6-5	TRBD2	NA	TRBJ2-3	TGTGCCAGCAGTACGACTAGCGGGAGTCCAGATACGCAGTATTTT	CASSTTSGSPDTQYF
TRBV6-5	NA	few	TRBJ1-2	TGTGCCAGCAGTTACTCTAGGGGGGGCGCGTTCTATGGCTACACCTTC	CASSYSRGGAFYGYTF
TRBV9	NA	NA	TRBJ1-1	TGTGCCAGCAGCCCCCTATCAGGGCTTCGGAACACTGAAGCTTTCTTT	CASSPLSGLRNTEAFF
TRBV10-3	TRBD1	NA	TRBJ1-4	TGTGCCATCAGTACAGGGGACGAAAAACTGTTTTTT	CAISTGDEKLFF
TRBV5-1	TRBD2	NA	TRBJ2-3	TGCGCCAGCAGTTTTGGAGGTAGCGGGAGCACAGATACGCAGTATTTT	CASSFGGSGSTDTQYF
TRBV3-1/TRBV3-2	NA	NA	TRBJ1-5	TGTGCCAGCAGCCAATTGGGGGGGCAGCCCCAGCATTTT	CASSQLGGQPQHF